This T cell receptor (beta chain) was retrieved from a study of cytomegalovirus exposure and HLA in healthy donors. Points from the study as a whole: Presence/absence analyses assumed roughly uniform sequencing depth across donors. In a later analysis, at a false discovery rate of 0.05, roughly 18,000 TCR beta sequences were associated with HLA alleles. When analyzed later, the rates of TCR association showed variation by HLA locus, with DRB1 the most and HLA-C the fewest.

Turning to this clone: Its target is unknown.

Primers for the PCR totalled 60 Vbeta and 13 Jbeta. Sequencing was performed with immunoSEQ multiplex PCR; in TCRdb, only in-frame clones are kept and a portion is missing. The sample lists some 190,000 clones; approximately 80% were seen once. There are 11 residues in the CDR3. V was pared by 2 bases and J by 7 bases, with 8 bases between. In germline, CDR1 is DFQATT, CDR2 SNEGSKA (reference sequence). Donors in the study were healthy people who gave bone marrow. Sample: PBMCs. This TCR was sampled from a male donor in good health and CMV-seronegative. This chain uses TRBV20-1 with TRBJ1-1; D is possibly TRBD1 (5 bases). The CDR3 loop reads CSARSQDEAFF. The CDR3 DNA follows: TGCAGTGCTAGATCACAGGATGAAGCTTTCTTT.